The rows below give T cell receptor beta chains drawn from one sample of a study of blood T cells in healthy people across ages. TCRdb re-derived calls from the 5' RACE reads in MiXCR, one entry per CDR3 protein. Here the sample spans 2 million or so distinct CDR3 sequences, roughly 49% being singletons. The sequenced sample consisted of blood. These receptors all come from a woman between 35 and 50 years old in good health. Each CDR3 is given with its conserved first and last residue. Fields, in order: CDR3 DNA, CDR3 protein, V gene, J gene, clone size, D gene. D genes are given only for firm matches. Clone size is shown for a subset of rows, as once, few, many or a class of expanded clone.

cdr3_nt: TGTGCCAGCAGCTTCAGACAGGGGGCAGTGGCCAACGTCCTGACTTTC
cdr3_aa: CASSFRQGAVANVLTF
v_call: TRBV7-2
j_call: TRBJ2-6
clone_size: few
d_call: TRBD1

cdr3_nt: TGCGCCAGCAGCCAAGTCGCGGGAACGACAGATACGCAGTATTTT
cdr3_aa: CASSQVAGTTDTQYF
v_call: TRBV4-1
j_call: TRBJ2-3
clone_size: many
d_call: NA

cdr3_nt: TGTGCCACTGCTTGGGGACAGTATAATTCACCCCTCCACTTT
cdr3_aa: CATAWGQYNSPLHF
v_call: TRBV6-5
j_call: TRBJ1-6
clone_size: NA
d_call: TRBD1

cdr3_nt: TGTGCCAGCAGCTCCGGGGGCGAGAATGAGCAGTTCTTC
cdr3_aa: CASSSGGENEQFF
v_call: TRBV7-3
j_call: TRBJ2-1
clone_size: NA
d_call: NA

cdr3_nt: TGTGCCAGCAGTCCAAGACTGTTTCAAGATACGCAGTATTTT
cdr3_aa: CASSPRLFQDTQYF
v_call: TRBV6-4
j_call: TRBJ2-3
clone_size: NA
d_call: NA

cdr3_nt: TGTGCCAGCAGTTTAATTCGTGTGTCCACAGATACGCAGTATTTT
cdr3_aa: CASSLIRVSTDTQYF
v_call: TRBV27
j_call: TRBJ2-3
clone_size: NA
d_call: NA

cdr3_nt: TGCAGTGCTAGAGATTGGACAGGGGGAAACTATGGCTACACCTTC
cdr3_aa: CSARDWTGGNYGYTF
v_call: TRBV20-1
j_call: TRBJ1-2
clone_size: NA
d_call: TRBD1

cdr3_nt: TGTGCCAGCAGTTACGGGGTAAGCGGGGCCTACGAGCAGTACTTC
cdr3_aa: CASSYGVSGAYEQYF
v_call: TRBV6-2/TRBV6-3
j_call: TRBJ2-7
clone_size: few
d_call: TRBD2

cdr3_nt: TGCGCCAGCAGCTTGCCGACTAGCGTCTACAATGAGCAGTTCTTC
cdr3_aa: CASSLPTSVYNEQFF
v_call: TRBV5-1
j_call: TRBJ2-1
clone_size: NA
d_call: TRBD2

cdr3_nt: TGTGCCAGCAGTTTTTTTAGCGGGGGAACCTACGAGCAGTACTTC
cdr3_aa: CASSFFSGGTYEQYF
v_call: TRBV27
j_call: TRBJ2-7
clone_size: NA
d_call: TRBD2

cdr3_nt: TGCGCCAGCAGCCAAGATTCGGGACAGGGCTATGGCTACACCTTC
cdr3_aa: CASSQDSGQGYGYTF
v_call: TRBV4-3
j_call: TRBJ1-2
clone_size: few
d_call: TRBD1

cdr3_nt: TGCGCCAGCAGCTTGTCACTAGCGAGACAAGAGACCCAGTACTTC
cdr3_aa: CASSLSLARQETQYF
v_call: TRBV5-1
j_call: TRBJ2-5
clone_size: NA
d_call: TRBD2

cdr3_nt: TGTGCCAGCAGCCACGTCGGGCCAAAAGATACGCAGTATTTT
cdr3_aa: CASSHVGPKDTQYF
v_call: TRBV4-2
j_call: TRBJ2-3
clone_size: NA
d_call: NA

cdr3_nt: TGTGCCAGCAGCTTAGCGTTCGCCAAAAACATTCAGTACTTC
cdr3_aa: CASSLAFAKNIQYF
v_call: TRBV7-2
j_call: TRBJ2-4
clone_size: NA
d_call: NA

cdr3_nt: TGTGCCAGCAGCCCAACGACGGATTCCAATGAGCAGTTCTTC
cdr3_aa: CASSPTTDSNEQFF
v_call: TRBV7-2
j_call: TRBJ2-1
clone_size: NA
d_call: NA

cdr3_nt: TGTGCCAGCAGCTTCCTCGAAAAGGGGGGCTATGGCTACACCTTC
cdr3_aa: CASSFLEKGGYGYTF
v_call: TRBV7-2
j_call: TRBJ1-2
clone_size: NA
d_call: NA

cdr3_nt: TGTGCCAGCAGTTTAATCGGGACAGCGCACAATGAGCAGTTCTTC
cdr3_aa: CASSLIGTAHNEQFF
v_call: TRBV27
j_call: TRBJ2-1
clone_size: NA
d_call: TRBD1

cdr3_nt: TGTGCCACCAGCAGGGACCTCTTGCAGCGCCTTGAGCAGTTCTTC
cdr3_aa: CATSRDLLQRLEQFF
v_call: TRBV15
j_call: TRBJ2-1
clone_size: few
d_call: NA

cdr3_nt: TGTGCCAGCAGTTACGGGACAGCCAGGTCCGAGACCCAGTACTTC
cdr3_aa: CASSYGTARSETQYF
v_call: TRBV6-5
j_call: TRBJ2-5
clone_size: many
d_call: TRBD1

cdr3_nt: TGTGCCAGCAGCCCCGGGACAGGGAGTTGGTATGGCTACACCTTC
cdr3_aa: CASSPGTGSWYGYTF
v_call: TRBV7-8
j_call: TRBJ1-2
clone_size: NA
d_call: TRBD1

cdr3_nt: TGTGCCAGCAGTAAGGACAGGTCAGTGGGCAAAGAGCAGTTCTTC
cdr3_aa: CASSKDRSVGKEQFF
v_call: TRBV6-5
j_call: TRBJ2-1
clone_size: NA
d_call: TRBD1

cdr3_nt: TGCGCCAGCAGCTTGGCAGGCCTGGCTACTAATGAAAAACTGTTTTTT
cdr3_aa: CASSLAGLATNEKLFF
v_call: TRBV5-1
j_call: TRBJ1-4
clone_size: few
d_call: NA